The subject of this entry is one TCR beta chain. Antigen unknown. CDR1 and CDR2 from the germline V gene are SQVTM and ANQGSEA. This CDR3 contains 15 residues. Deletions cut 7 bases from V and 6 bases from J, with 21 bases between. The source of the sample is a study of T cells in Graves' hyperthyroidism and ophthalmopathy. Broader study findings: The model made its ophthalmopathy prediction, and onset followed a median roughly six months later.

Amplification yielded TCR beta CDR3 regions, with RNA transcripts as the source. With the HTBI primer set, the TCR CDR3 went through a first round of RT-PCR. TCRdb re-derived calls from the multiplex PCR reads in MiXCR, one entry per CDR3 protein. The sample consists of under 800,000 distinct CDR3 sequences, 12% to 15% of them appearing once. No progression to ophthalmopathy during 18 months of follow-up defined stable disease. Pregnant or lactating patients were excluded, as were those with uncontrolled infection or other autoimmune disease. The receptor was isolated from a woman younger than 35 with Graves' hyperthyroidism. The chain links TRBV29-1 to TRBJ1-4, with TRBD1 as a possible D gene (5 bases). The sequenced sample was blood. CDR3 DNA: TGCAGCGCACTGGGTGGGGGGAATCGTTATGAAAAACTGTTTTTT. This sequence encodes CSALGGGNRYEKLFF.